This passage covers 27 T cell receptor beta chains from one sample sequenced in a study of radiation and T cells in renal cell carcinoma. Sequencing used immunoSEQ multiplex PCR; TCRdb keeps in-frame clones, though not all of them. The sample shows about 150,000 clones, about 85% of them seen only once. Sample time point: baseline pretreatment blood. Treatment denoted: 15 Gy SBRT to primary tumor, nephrectomy 4 weeks later. The sequences come from blood, collected from a patient whose treatment included radiotherapy and nephrectomy. The receptors come from a woman in her 70s with renal cell carcinoma.

The chain recombines TRBV5-4 with TRBJ2-7; maybe TRBD1 (6 bases). The V and J ends lost 0 bases and 2 bases respectively, with 15 bases between them. This CDR3 is 16 amino acids long. The germline V gene has CDR1 SGHNT and CDR2 YYREEE (reference sequence). Written as DNA, the CDR3 is TGTGCCAGCAGCTTGGGGGGCCGGGACACGACCTACGAGCAGTACTTC. Translating it yields CASSLGGRDTTYEQYF.

This clone was seen a handful of times. This chain joins TRBV30 and TRBJ1-1, with a tentative D call TRBD1 (6 bases). V lost 2 bases and J 1 base, leaving 23 bases between the germline ends. Germline V lookup: CDR1 GTSNPN, CDR2 SVGIG (reference sequence). This CDR3 is built from 18 residues. The CDR3 nucleotides read TGTGCCTGGAGTTCCCTCATAGGGGGTCTTCAGGGGAACACTGAAGCTTTCTTT. Translating gives CAWSSLIGGLQGNTEAFF.

The J gene is TRBJ2-1, the V gene TRBV30; perhaps TRBD1 as D (6 bases). This CDR3 has 19 amino acids. The germline gives CDR1 GTSNPN, CDR2 SVGIG (reference sequence). V was clipped by 4 bases and J by 1 base, with 26 bases between them. CDR3 protein: CAWTVGTGNRFKSYNEQFF. The CDR3 nucleotides are TGTGCCTGGACGGTTGGCACAGGGAATCGATTTAAGTCCTACAATGAGCAGTTCTTC.

This sequence joins TRBV7-2 and TRBJ2-1, with D possibly matching TRBD2 (6 bases). Trimming left V 5 bases short and J 3 bases short, with 11 bases between. This CDR3 region has 14 residues. Germline CDR1 SGHTA, CDR2 FQGNSA. The chain's CDR3 is CASSPGDFYNEQFF. As DNA, the CDR3 is TGTGCCAGCAGCCCTGGGGACTTCTACAATGAGCAGTTCTTC. Combining the CDR3 with reference TRBV7-2 and TRBJ2-1 gives the whole variable domain GAGVSQSPSNKVTEKGKDVELRCDPISGHTALYWYRQSLGQGLEFLIYFQGNSAPDKSGLPSDRFSAERTGGSVSTLTIQRTQQEDSAVYLCASSPGDFYNEQFFGPGTRLTVL.

This chain links TRBV30 with TRBJ1-2, with 8 bases aligning to TRBD1. The CDR3 consists of 15 residues. The germline gives CDR1 GTSNPN, CDR2 SVGIG (reference sequence). V gave up 0 bases and J gave up 7 bases; unmatched junction bases: 10. CDR3 residues: CAWSVPGQGDGGYTF. The CDR3 DNA is TGTGCCTGGAGTGTACCCGGACAGGGTGATGGTGGCTACACCTTC.

The chain couples TRBV27 to TRBJ2-1; D gene uncertain. Per the germline V gene, CDR1 is MNHEY and CDR2 is SMNVEV (reference sequence). Trimming pared 3 bases from V and 9 bases from J, leaving 12 bases between. The CDR3 has 13 amino acids. The CDR3, as DNA: TGTGCCAGCAGTTTCTTCGGAAATGTTGAGCAGTTCTTC. Translated, it gives CASSFFGNVEQFF.

The chain joins TRBV11-3 to TRBJ1-2, with D maybe TRBD1 (6 bases). This CDR3 is built from 13 residues. From germline, CDR1 is SGHNT and CDR2 YENEEA. With 2 bases removed from V and 4 bases from J, the gap between germline ends came to 8 bases. CDR3 sequence reads: CASSLQGSYGYTF. As DNA, the CDR3 is TGTGCCAGCAGCTTACAGGGGAGCTATGGCTACACCTTC. Full variable domain (rest looked up from reference TRBV11-3 and TRBJ1-2): EAGVVQSPRYKIIEKKQPVAFWCNPISGHNTLYWYLQNLGQGPELLIRYENEEAVDDSQLPKDRFSAERLKGVDSTLKIQPAELGDSAVYLCASSLQGSYGYTFGSGTRLTVV.

The chain links TRBV9 to TRBJ2-7; D is possibly TRBD2 (6 bases). Germline V lookup: CDR1 SGDLS, CDR2 YYNGEE. The CDR3 has 15 amino acids. With 3 bases removed from V and 4 bases from J, the gap between germline ends came to 17 bases. As DNA, the CDR3 is TGTGCCAGCAGCGCGGACCATACTAGCCCATACGAGCAGTACTTC. Residues: CASSADHTSPYEQYF.

The J gene is TRBJ2-3, the V gene TRBV7-9, with D perhaps TRBD1 (5 bases). Germline loops: CDR1 SEHNR, CDR2 FQNEAQ (reference sequence). Trimming removed 5 bases from V and 3 bases from J, with 21 bases in between. This CDR3 spans 17 amino acids. The CDR3 region is CASSALGVARVTDTQYF. CDR3 nucleotide sequence: TGTGCCAGCAGCGCTCTAGGGGTAGCTAGGGTGACAGATACGCAGTATTTT.

The chain employs TRBV6-5 and TRBJ1-4, with D uncertain. The CDR3 is 15 residues long. V lost 2 bases and J lost 4, with 11 bases in between. Germline V gives CDR1 MNHEY, CDR2 SVGAGI. CDR3 protein: CASSYIPGINEKLFF. The CDR3 DNA is TGTGCCAGCAGTTACATACCGGGCATTAATGAAAAACTGTTTTTT.

The V call is TRBV5-4, the J call TRBJ2-3, with 10 bases identical to TRBD1. The CDR3 has 16 amino acids. The ends lost 4 bases at V and 1 base at J; junction bases unmatched: 6. Germline V CDR1 and CDR2: SGHNT, YYREEE (reference sequence). The CDR3 protein is CASSQDRGGGTDTQYF. The CDR3 nucleotides are TGTGCCAGCAGCCAGGACAGGGGGGGAGGCACAGATACGCAGTATTTT.

The chain is built from TRBV4-1 and TRBJ2-2; TRBD1 might be the D (6 bases). The CDR3 has 15 amino acids. CDR1 and CDR2 from the germline V gene are MGHRA and YSYEKL. With 7 bases removed from V and 0 bases from J, the gap between germline ends came to 12 bases. The CDR3 spells CASNPDSPNTGELFF. The CDR3 DNA reads as TGCGCCAGCAACCCGGACAGTCCGAACACCGGGGAGCTGTTTTTT.

The chain carries TRBV5-1 and TRBJ1-2; D ambiguous. Deletions cut 2 bases from V and 1 base from J, with 6 bases between. Germline V gene sequence: CDR1 SGHRS, CDR2 YFSETQ. This CDR3 comprises 13 residues. CDR3 amino acids: CASSLSSNYGYTF. In DNA, the CDR3 is TGCGCCAGCAGCTTATCCAGTAACTATGGCTACACCTTC. The entire variable domain, with the rest obtained from reference TRBV5-1 and TRBJ1-2, is as follows: KAGVTQTPRYLIKTRGQQVTLSCSPISGHRSVSWYQQTPGQGLQFLFEYFSETQRNKGNFPGRFSGRQFSNSRSEMNVSTLELGDSALYLCASSLSSNYGYTFGSGTRLTVV.

This clone was seen a few times. This rearrangement joins TRBV7-9 to TRBJ2-7; TRBD2 agrees at 7 bases. The CDR3 is 13 residues long. Germline CDR1 and CDR2: SEHNR and FQNEAQ (reference sequence). V shed 2 bases and J 6 bases; nucleotides not matched to a gene: 4. The CDR3 loop reads CASSLSREGEQYF. The CDR3 DNA is TGTGCCAGCAGCTTAAGCAGGGAGGGCGAGCAGTACTTC.

This chain uses TRBV7-2 with TRBJ2-3; no definite D call. CDR1 SGHTA and CDR2 FQGNSA come from the germline V gene. V was shortened by 5 bases and J by 4 bases, with 4 bases between the two germline ends. The CDR3 extends over 11 amino acids. CDR3 loop: CASSPADTQYF. Written as DNA, the CDR3 is TGTGCCAGCAGCCCAGCAGATACGCAGTATTTT. The full variable domain, in which reference TRBV7-2 and TRBJ2-3 provide the parts outside the CDR3, is GAGVSQSPSNKVTEKGKDVELRCDPISGHTALYWYRQSLGQGLEFLIYFQGNSAPDKSGLPSDRFSAERTGGSVSTLTIQRTQQEDSAVYLCASSPADTQYFGPGTRLTVL.

This clone was observed a handful of times. V usage is TRBV11-3 and J usage is TRBJ2-2; D unresolved. V dropped 2 bases and J dropped 4 bases, with 8 bases sitting between them. This CDR3 is 14 amino acids long. Germline V gene sequence: CDR1 SGHNT, CDR2 YENEEA. The CDR3 DNA reads as TGTGCCAGCAGCTTAATGGTCCTCACCGGGGAGCTGTTTTTT. This gives the protein CASSLMVLTGELFF.

The V and J genes are TRBV30 and TRBJ1-3; TRBD1 matches at 7 bases. CDR1 GTSNPN and CDR2 SVGIG come from the germline V gene (reference sequence). Germline trimming cut 2 bases from V and 0 bases from J; bases unmatched to any gene: 7. The CDR3 runs 16 residues. The CDR3: CAWSTGVPASGNTIYF. CDR3 bases: TGTGCCTGGAGTACAGGGGTCCCCGCCTCTGGAAACACCATATATTTT.

The J gene is TRBJ2-5, the V gene TRBV15, with TRBD1 identical over 9 bases. V was pared by 3 bases and J by 1 base, with 0 bases of the junction left unmatched. This CDR3 comprises 14 residues. CDR1 LNHNV and CDR2 YYDKDF come from the germline V gene (reference sequence). The CDR3 region has the DNA TGTGCCACCAGCAGGGGACAGGGCCAAGAGACCCAGTACTTC. It translates to CATSRGQGQETQYF.

The chain couples TRBV2 to TRBJ1-3, with a weak D call TRBD1 (5 bases). Germline V CDR1 and CDR2: SNHLY, FYNNEI. CDR3 length: 18 amino acids. V was shortened by 0 bases and J by 2 bases, with 17 bases between the two germline ends. CDR3 sequence: CASSEALVGTVPGNTIYF. The CDR3 coding sequence is TGTGCCAGCAGTGAAGCGCTTGTGGGGACCGTACCTGGAAACACCATATATTTT.

The rearrangement uses TRBV7-2 and TRBJ2-7, with D unclear. Germline CDR1 is SGHTA and CDR2 is FQGNSA. The V end lost 1 base, the J end lost 5 bases, and 15 bases lay between the germline ends. There are 15 residues in the CDR3. The CDR3 bases are TGTGCCAGCAGCTTAGAGGTTCCGCTGTGGGACGAGCAGTACTTC. Encoded protein: CASSLEVPLWDEQYF.

The chain joins TRBV11-1 to TRBJ2-5, with a possible D match to TRBD1 (6 bases). V shed 3 bases and J shed 5 bases, with 10 bases lying between them. The CDR3 sequence is 13 residues long. Germline V CDR1 and CDR2: SGHAT, FQDESV (reference sequence). The CDR3 nucleotides read TGTGCCAGCAGCTTCGGACAGTCCGAGACCCAGTACTTC. Its protein is CASSFGQSETQYF.

The chain has TRBV6-1 and TRBJ1-2, with a tentative D call TRBD1 (6 bases). Germline V gene lookup returns CDR1 MNHNS and CDR2 SASEGT. The CDR3 covers 14 residues. Trimming stripped 5 bases from V and 3 bases from J, with 13 bases between. CDR3 protein: CASSTGTSDYGYTF. CDR3 in DNA: TGTGCCAGCAGTACAGGGACATCCGACTATGGCTACACCTTC.

CDR3 sequence (DNA): TGTGCCAGCAGCTTCTGGGGTTCTCAGCCCCAGCATTTT. Its translation: CASSFWGSQPQHF. This chain joins TRBV5-4 and TRBJ1-5; no firm D call. This CDR3 is 13 amino acids long. Germline CDR1 SGHNT, CDR2 YYREEE (reference sequence). V was cut by 2 bases and J by 6 bases, with 9 bases left in between.

The genes are TRBV11-3 and TRBJ2-7; D is possibly TRBD2 (6 bases). The CDR3 spans 12 residues. V gave up 5 bases and J gave up 5 bases, with 10 bases separating them. Germline CDR1 reads SGHNT; CDR2 reads YENEEA. The chain's CDR3 is CASSGGLHEQYF. CDR3 coding DNA: TGTGCCAGCAGCGGGGGACTTCACGAGCAGTACTTC.

This chain links TRBV5-4 with TRBJ2-2; 7 nucleotides line up with TRBD2. The CDR3 consists of 15 residues. V trimming: 0 bases; J trimming: 1 base; junction bases outside the gene matches: 0. Germline assignment: CDR1 SGHNT and CDR2 YYREEE (reference sequence). The CDR3 bases are TGTGCCAGCAGCTTGGGCGGGGGGAACACCGGGGAGCTGTTTTTT. Translation gives CASSLGGGNTGELFF.

This chain connects TRBV7-2 to TRBJ1-2; D is ambiguous. Germline assignment: CDR1 SGHTA and CDR2 FQGNSA. The V and J ends lost 3 bases and 7 bases respectively, with 9 bases between them. The CDR3 length is 12 residues. The DNA of the CDR3 is TGTGCCAGCAGCTTTCTTGTCTCTGGCTACACCTTC. Its protein product is CASSFLVSGYTF.

The chain links TRBV5-4 to TRBJ2-2; 12 bases map to TRBD1. The CDR3 covers 16 residues. The V and J ends lost 4 bases and 6 bases, in that order; junction bases with no gene match: 7. Germline V CDR1 and CDR2: SGHNT, YYREEE (reference sequence). The CDR3 protein is CASSIPGQGASGELFF. The CDR3 coding sequence is TGTGCCAGCAGCATACCGGGACAGGGGGCTTCCGGGGAGCTGTTTTTT.